Listed here is a single TCR beta chain. This specimen belongs to a study of high-grade serous ovarian cancer treatment subgroups. The germline gives CDR1 MGHRA, CDR2 YSYEKL. This CDR3 is built from 18 residues. V was cut by 3 bases and J by 6 bases, with 24 bases left in between. Tumor samples were taken before definitive surgery or chemotherapy. Method: immunoSEQ multiplex PCR; TCRdb's copy keeps in-frame clones and lacks some. This table holds more than 15,000 clones, roughly 80% found once. The TCR originated in a human donor with high-grade serous ovarian cancer. This chain connects TRBV4-1 to TRBJ2-1, with TRBD2 as a possible D gene (6 bases). The sequencing sample was made of tumor tissue. The CDR3: CASSQALSGLLASNEQFF. CDR3 DNA sequence: TGCGCCAGCAGCCAGGCACTTTCTGGTCTGCTAGCGAGCAATGAGCAGTTCTTC.